This section outlines one TCR beta chain sequence together with its context. A much larger clone lies one base from this, so it may be a read error. Without the conserved terminal phenylalanine or tryptophan, this CDR3 likely stems from a read error. In building TCR beta libraries, iRepertoire HTBI primers were used together with Arm-PCR of CDR3 regions. Each CDR3 protein is one row after TCRdb ran MiXCR on the multiplex PCR reads. The sample contains about 540,000 distinct CDR3 sequences, roughly 14% of which appear only once. The entry originates in a study of regulatory T cells in long-lasting Graves disease. The CDR3 has 15 residues. V was trimmed by 4 bases and J by 7 bases, leaving 18 bases between them. The time point here: newly diagnosed GD, antithyroid drugs for less than 3 months. The authors made the TCR library using RNA they extracted from PBMCs. A volume of roughly 8.4 milliliters of peripheral blood was collected in EDTA tubes.

The same specimen was also included in a second study, on T cells in Graves' hyperthyroidism and ophthalmopathy.

This material consisted of peripheral blood mononuclear cells (PBMCs), taken at new diagnosis, from a patient treated with antithyroid drugs. This sequence joins TRBV12-3 or TRBV12-4 and TRBJ2-3; no clear D gene. This TCR derives from a man aged 25-40 years with Graves disease. The CDR3 DNA follows: TGTGCCAGCAGTTACCACGTCGAACGAGTGAATACGCAGTATTCT. Translation gives CASSYHVERVNTQYS.